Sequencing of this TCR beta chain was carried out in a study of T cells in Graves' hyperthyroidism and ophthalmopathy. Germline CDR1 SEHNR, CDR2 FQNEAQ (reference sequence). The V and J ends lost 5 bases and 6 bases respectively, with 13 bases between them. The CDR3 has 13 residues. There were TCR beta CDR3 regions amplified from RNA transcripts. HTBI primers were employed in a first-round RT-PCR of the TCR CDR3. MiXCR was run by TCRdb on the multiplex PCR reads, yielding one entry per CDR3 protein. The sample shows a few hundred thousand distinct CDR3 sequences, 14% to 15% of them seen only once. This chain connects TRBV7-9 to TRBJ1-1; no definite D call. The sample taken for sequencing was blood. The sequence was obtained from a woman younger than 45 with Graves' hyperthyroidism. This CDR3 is CASSGSLSPEAFF. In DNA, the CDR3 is TGTGCCAGCAGCGGAAGCTTGTCTCCTGAAGCTTTCTTT.